This T cell receptor (beta chain) was identified in a study of T cell repertoires in aging, cancer and after chemotherapy. Across the study: Healthy donor repertoires were recorded over several months to years and showed clear clonal overlap.

TRB rearrangements spanning V, D and J were amplified using mixed TRB-A/B primers. TCRdb re-analysed the multiplex PCR reads in MiXCR, keeping a single row per CDR3 protein. The sample has about 10,000 distinct CDR3 sequences, about 30% seen once. Germline V gene lookup returns CDR1 ENHRY and CDR2 SYGVKD. V was pared by 0 bases and J by 4 bases, with 4 bases of the junction left unmatched. The CDR3 length is 16 residues. Notes on the study in general: These repertoire data do not allow conclusions about immunological memory after chemotherapy.

Concerning this clonotype itself: What it binds is unknown.

The template was genomic DNA from peripheral blood, not RNA. Material: blood. The TCR originated in a human donor in good health. The donor label of this sample is uncertain. The genes are TRBV10-3 and TRBJ2-1; 9 nucleotides match TRBD2. CDR3 region: CAISESGTSGYNEQFF. CDR3 bases: TGTGCCATCAGTGAGTCAGGAACTAGCGGGTACAATGAGCAGTTCTTC.